This T cell receptor beta chain was identified during a study of T cells in Graves' hyperthyroidism and ophthalmopathy. Looking at the study overall: Peripheral blood was drawn at first diagnosis, prior to all treatment.

This clonotype came up many times. Its specificity is unknown. Ophthalmopathy patients had Clinical Activity Score at least 3, NOSPECS grade at least 4, duration under 3 months. The study, taken as a whole, reports: In the blood, most expanded thyroid clonotypes above 0.001 appeared as well. With a median lead of approximately 6 months before onset, the model predicted ophthalmopathy.

Amplification targeted TCR beta CDR3 regions from RNA transcripts. HTBI primers were employed in a first-round RT-PCR of the TCR CDR3. TCRdb called the multiplex PCR reads again in MiXCR, with one record for every CDR3 protein. The sample has hundreds of thousands of distinct CDR3 sequences, less than 20% seen once. Trimming took off 0 bases at V and 2 bases at J, with 5 bases between the two ends. This CDR3 region has 13 residues. Germline assignment: CDR1 SGHTA and CDR2 FQGNSA. The chain carries TRBV7-2 and TRBJ2-7; D is unclear. The receptor was derived from a man aged 45 to 65 with Graves' ophthalmopathy. Source material: blood. CDR3 coding DNA: TGTGCCAGCAGCTTAGCTTTTGCCTACGAGCAGTACTTC. Protein product: CASSLAFAYEQYF.